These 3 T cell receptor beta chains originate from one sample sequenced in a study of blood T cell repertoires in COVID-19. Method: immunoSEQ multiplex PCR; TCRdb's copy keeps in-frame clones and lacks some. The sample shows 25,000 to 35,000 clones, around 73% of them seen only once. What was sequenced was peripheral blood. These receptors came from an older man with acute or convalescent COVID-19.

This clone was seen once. The CDR3: CASGTGRPYEQYF. The CDR3 region has the DNA TGTGCCAGCGGGACAGGGAGGCCCTACGAGCAGTACTTC. The J gene is TRBJ2-7, the V gene TRBV6-5; TRBD1 matches at 9 bases. There are 13 residues in the CDR3. Germline values: CDR1 MNHEY, CDR2 SVGAGI. V was pared by 8 bases and J by 2 bases, with 4 bases of the junction left unmatched.

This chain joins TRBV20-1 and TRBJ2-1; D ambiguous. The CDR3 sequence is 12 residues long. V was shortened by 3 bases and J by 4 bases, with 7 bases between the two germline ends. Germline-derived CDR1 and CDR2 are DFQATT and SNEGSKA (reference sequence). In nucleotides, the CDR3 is TGCAGTGCTAGTACACATTACAATGAGCAGTTCTTC. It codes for CSASTHYNEQFF.

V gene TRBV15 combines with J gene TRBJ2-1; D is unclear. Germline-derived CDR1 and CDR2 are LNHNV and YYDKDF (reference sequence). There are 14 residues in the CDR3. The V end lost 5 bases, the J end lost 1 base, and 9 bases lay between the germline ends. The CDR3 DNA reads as TGTGCCACCAGCCCCGGCGGATCCTACAATGAGCAGTTCTTC. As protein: CATSPGGSYNEQFF.